Each of the 24 T cell receptor beta chains below was sequenced from the same sample in a study of blood T cell repertoires in COVID-19. Repertoires were generated with immunoSEQ multiplex PCR, while TCRdb's copy carries only in-frame clones and drops some. The data show about 170,000 clones, roughly 80% seen once. The sample comprised peripheral blood. The receptors were sampled from a woman between 65 and 79 years old with COVID-19, enrolled during active disease.

The chain joins TRBV6-5 to TRBJ2-5; perhaps TRBD2 as D (7 bases). CDR3 length: 15 residues. Per the germline V gene, CDR1 is MNHEY and CDR2 is SVGAGI. V was clipped by 7 bases and J by 0 bases, with 15 bases between them. The CDR3 sequence: CASTRGLSYQETQYF. CDR3 nucleotide sequence: TGTGCCAGCACGCGGGGGCTTAGTTACCAAGAGACCCAGTACTTC.

The rearrangement uses TRBV28 and TRBJ1-3; TRBD1 is a possible D gene (6 bases). Germline V gene data show CDR1 as MDHEN and CDR2 as SYDVKM. The CDR3 length is 16 residues. The V and J ends lost 2 bases and 0 bases respectively, with 11 bases between them. The DNA of the CDR3 is TGTGCCAGCAGTTTAACGCAGGGGTACTCTGGAAACACCATATATTTT. Translated: CASSLTQGYSGNTIYF.

V gene TRBV6-2 or TRBV6-3 combines with J gene TRBJ1-5, with D perhaps matching TRBD1 (6 bases). The V end was cut by 6 bases, the J end by 5 bases, with 17 bases between. This CDR3 region has 15 residues. The V gene's germline CDR1 is MNHEY and CDR2 SVGEGT. CDR3 protein: CASSHSGEGHQPQHF. CDR3 sequence (DNA): TGTGCCAGCAGCCATTCAGGGGAGGGTCATCAGCCCCAGCATTTT.

This sequence joins TRBV2 and TRBJ2-5; 8 nucleotides match TRBD1. V shed 4 bases, J shed 5 bases, and the junction held 9 bases outside the gene matches. Germline V lookup: CDR1 SNHLY, CDR2 FYNNEI. The CDR3 spans 15 residues. CDR3 region: CASSATTGERETQYF. Written as DNA, the CDR3 is TGTGCCAGCAGTGCGACGACAGGGGAAAGGGAGACCCAGTACTTC.

The rearrangement links TRBV7-8 to TRBJ2-5; D unclear. The V gene lost 1 base and the J gene lost 2 bases, with 8 bases spanning the gap. CDR3 length: 14 amino acids. Germline CDR1 and CDR2: SGHVS and FQNEAQ. The chain's CDR3 is CASSLENRQETQYF. The CDR3 DNA follows: TGTGCCAGCAGCTTAGAGAACAGACAAGAGACCCAGTACTTC.

This clone came up a few times. CDR3 sequence reads: CASSRGQGEGTEAFF. CDR3 coding DNA: TGTGCCAGCAGCCGGGGACAGGGAGAGGGCACTGAAGCTTTCTTT. The gene calls are TRBV6-5 and TRBJ1-1; 9 bases match TRBD1. This CDR3 is built from 15 residues. V lost 6 bases, J lost 4 bases, and 9 bases stayed unmatched. Germline V gives CDR1 MNHEY, CDR2 SVGAGI.

The chain uses TRBV11-2 and TRBJ2-7; 7 bases are a match to TRBD2. Germline CDR1 and CDR2: SGHAT and FQNNGV. The V gene end was trimmed by 0 bases and the J gene end by 2 bases; junction bases not matched to a gene: 4. The length of the CDR3 is 15 residues. CDR3 nucleotides: TGTGCCAGCAGCTTAGATAGGCTAGCGGCCTACGAGCAGTACTTC. It is translated as CASSLDRLAAYEQYF. The whole variable domain, filled in from reference TRBV11-2 and TRBJ2-7, reads EAGVAQSPRYKIIEKRQSVAFWCNPISGHATLYWYQQILGQGPKLLIQFQNNGVVDDSQLPKDRFSAERLKGVDSTLKIQPAKLEDSAVYLCASSLDRLAAYEQYFGPGTRLTVT.

The chain joins TRBV6-5 to TRBJ2-7, with D possibly being TRBD2 (6 bases). The CDR3 runs 15 residues. The germline CDR1 and CDR2 sequences are MNHEY and SVGAGI. V was shortened by 4 bases and J by 1 base, with 14 bases between the two germline ends. The CDR3 DNA reads TGTGCCAGCAGTTCATCGGGACTCGCTTCCTACGAGCAGTACTTC. Translation gives CASSSSGLASYEQYF.

The J gene is TRBJ1-6, the V gene TRBV6-1; tentative D call: TRBD1 (5 bases). Trimming removed 1 base from V and 6 bases from J, with 10 bases in between. This CDR3 has 15 amino acids. The germline V gene encodes CDR1 MNHNS and CDR2 SASEGT. The CDR3 DNA sequence: TGTGCCAGCAGTGAAGTCGGGGGGAGTAATTCACCCCTCCACTTT. Amino acids: CASSEVGGSNSPLHF.

The rearrangement uses TRBV28 and TRBJ1-5; TRBD1 matches at 7 bases. CDR3 length equals 18 residues. J lost 4 bases, V lost 7 bases, and 19 bases had no gene match. The germline V gene encodes CDR1 MDHEN and CDR2 SYDVKM. CDR3 DNA: TGTGCCAGCACCCAACGAGCCTTCCGGGACAGCCCTAATCAGCCCCAGCATTTT. Its translation is CASTQRAFRDSPNQPQHF.

The V call is TRBV29-1, the J call TRBJ2-5, with 9 bases that match TRBD2. CDR1 is SQVTM and CDR2 is ANQGSEA in the germline V gene. This CDR3 comprises 13 residues. The J segment lost 7 bases and the V segment lost 3 bases, leaving 6 bases of the junction unmatched. The CDR3 sequence: CSVEAGGRTTQYF. CDR3 nucleotides: TGCAGCGTTGAGGCGGGGGGGCGGACGACCCAGTACTTC.

V is TRBV2 and J is TRBJ1-6; tentatively, D is TRBD1 (5 bases). V lost 8 bases to trimming and J lost 10 bases, with 15 bases between them. Germline loops: CDR1 SNHLY, CDR2 FYNNEI. The CDR3 covers 13 residues. The CDR3 coding sequence is TGTGCCAGCTCCTCCATACAGGCATCACCCCTCCACTTT. The encoded protein is CASSSIQASPLHF.

V usage is TRBV14 and J usage is TRBJ1-2, with a possible D match to TRBD1 (6 bases). Between the trimmed V and J ends, which lost 1 base and 4 bases, there was a span of 10 bases. Germline V lookup: CDR1 SGHDN, CDR2 FVKESK. The CDR3 runs to 14 residues. CDR3 sequence reads: CASSQAGVRYGYTF. For the CDR3, the DNA is TGTGCCAGCAGCCAAGCAGGGGTCCGCTATGGCTACACCTTC.

The V gene is TRBV5-1, the J gene TRBJ2-4, with a tentative D call TRBD1 (5 bases). The CDR3 is 15 amino acids. V lost 6 bases to trimming and J lost 0 bases, with 13 bases between them. Germline CDR1 SGHRS, CDR2 YFSETQ. The CDR3 sequence: CASIRQPLAKNIQYF. The CDR3 DNA follows: TGCGCCAGCATTCGACAGCCCTTAGCCAAAAACATTCAGTACTTC.

The chain links TRBV28 to TRBJ1-5, with TRBD1 matching over 11 bases. The CDR3 is 19 residues long. Germline V gene sequence: CDR1 MDHEN, CDR2 SYDVKM. V lost 4 bases to trimming and J lost 3 bases; unmatched junction nucleotides: 14. The CDR3 loop reads CASSSLGQGVGNVNQPQHF. The CDR3 DNA sequence: TGTGCCAGCAGTTCCCTGGGACAGGGGGTTGGGAATGTCAATCAGCCCCAGCATTTT. Looking up the rest from reference TRBV28 and TRBJ1-5 gives the full variable domain: DVKVTQSSRYLVKRTGEKVFLECVQDMDHENMFWYRQDPGLGLRLIYFSYDVKMKEKGDIPEGYSVSREKKERFSLILESASTNQTSMYLCASSSLGQGVGNVNQPQHFGDGTRLSIL.

The rearrangement uses TRBV4-1 and TRBJ2-3; 11 nucleotides agree with TRBD2. The CDR3 runs to 17 residues. Germline lookup yields CDR1 MGHRA and CDR2 YSYEKL. J lost 0 bases, V lost 3 bases, and 5 bases had no gene match. The CDR3 bases are TGCGCCAGCAGCCACCCGACTAGCGGGGCCAGCACAGATACGCAGTATTTT. It is translated as CASSHPTSGASTDTQYF.

V gene TRBV6-5 combines with J gene TRBJ1-1, with D possibly TRBD1 on 6 matching bases. The V end lost 5 bases, the J end lost 6 bases, and 19 bases lay between the germline ends. Germline V gene lookup returns CDR1 MNHEY and CDR2 SVGAGI. The CDR3 is 15 amino acids. CDR3 loop: CASSTSSGGGAEAFF. Written as DNA, the CDR3 is TGTGCCAGCAGTACATCTTCGGGGGGCGGCGCTGAAGCTTTCTTT.

The genes are TRBV18 and TRBJ1-2, with D possibly matching TRBD1 (5 bases). CDR1 and CDR2 from the germline V gene are KGHSH and LQKENI. The CDR3 contains 13 residues. V lost 3 bases, J lost 6 bases, and 11 bases lay in between. In DNA form, the CDR3 reads TGTGCCAGCTCACCGGACAAGGGCCATGGCTACACCTTC. This translates into CASSPDKGHGYTF.

The chain links TRBV5-4 to TRBJ2-5; tentatively, D is TRBD2 (5 bases). Germline values: CDR1 SGHNT, CDR2 YYREEE (reference sequence). The ends were cut back, 0 bases at V and 4 bases at J, with 16 bases in the middle. CDR3 length: 16 amino acids. CDR3 protein: CASSLGGRRRRETQYF. The CDR3 nucleotides are TGTGCCAGCAGCTTGGGGGGAAGGCGGAGGAGAGAGACCCAGTACTTC.

The chain joins TRBV27 to TRBJ1-1, with D possibly matching TRBD1 (5 bases). This CDR3 comprises 13 residues. Germline values: CDR1 MNHEY, CDR2 SMNVEV (reference sequence). Trimming removed 10 bases at V and 4 bases at J, with 16 bases between. In DNA form, the CDR3 reads TGTGCCACCTCGGGACTTCTGGGCACTGAAGCTTTCTTT. Translating it yields CATSGLLGTEAFF.

The chain has TRBV3-1 (or the pseudogene TRBV3-2) and TRBJ1-6, with a tentative D call TRBD1 (6 bases). Germline lookup yields CDR1 LGHDT and CDR2 YNNKEL (reference sequence). This CDR3 has 17 residues. Trimming removed 4 bases at V and 6 bases at J, with 19 bases between. CDR3 sequence reads: CASSPLVSTGVNSPLHF. The CDR3 DNA is TGTGCCAGCAGCCCCCTGGTCTCGACAGGAGTTAATTCACCCCTCCACTTT.

This clone was seen only a few times. The chain recombines TRBV6-2 or TRBV6-3 with TRBJ1-2; D may be TRBD1 (6 bases). The germline V gene has CDR1 MNHEY and CDR2 SVGEGT. This CDR3 contains 14 residues. Trimming shortened V by 2 bases and J by 1 base, and 8 bases separated the two germline ends. This CDR3 reads CASSYRQVNYGYTF. CDR3 DNA: TGTGCCAGCAGTTACAGACAGGTTAACTATGGCTACACCTTC.

The chain joins TRBV6-5 to TRBJ1-2; 10 bases map to TRBD1. Germline CDR1 reads MNHEY; CDR2 reads SVGAGI. The V segment lost 5 bases and the J segment 4 bases; nucleotides outside the gene matches: 7. The CDR3 covers 15 residues. The CDR3 region is CASSRQGAEGYGYTF. Written as DNA, the CDR3 is TGTGCCAGCAGTCGACAGGGGGCTGAGGGCTATGGCTACACCTTC.

Here the CDR3 DNA reads TGTGCCAGCAGTTCCTACCGGGAGGGGCGGGCCAATGAGCAGTTCTTC. It specifies CASSSYREGRANEQFF. The chain joins TRBV28 to TRBJ2-1, with 8 bases lining up with TRBD2. There are 16 residues in the CDR3. V lost 4 bases, J lost 6 bases, and 11 bases stayed unmatched. Germline V gene sequence: CDR1 MDHEN, CDR2 SYDVKM.